This record concerns one TCR beta chain sequence. It has no known antigen specificity. No much larger clone is present one base from it, and per-base qualities are unavailable. V and J are truncated by 0 bases and 8 bases respectively, leaving an intervening sequence of 8 bases. Looking up the germline V gene (reference sequence) yields CDR1 GTSNPN and CDR2 SVGIG. Including the terminal cysteine and phenylalanine, the CDR3 comprises 12 residues. This entry keeps only the CDR3 DNA: 36 bases, framed from base 1. In the prospective study, participants were roughly 18 to 100 years old, resided in about 25 geographic areas of the United States, and were enrolled through a virtual design. In the prospective study, cohorts were assigned on the basis of participant-reported clinical history obtained from a screening survey and a study questionnaire. For ImmuneRACE Cohort 3, a participant was defined as recovered based on two consecutive negative NP/OP PCR tests, clearance by a healthcare professional, or resolution of symptoms. In the prospective study, whole blood, serum and a nasopharyngeal or oropharyngeal swab were collected from each participant by mobile phlebotomists. Over a roughly 2-month period, participants in the prospective study had the option of providing additional blood draws and questionnaires. Before DNA extraction, blood samples from the prospective study were shipped at room temperature or frozen.

The sample is drawn from a study of blood T cell repertoires in COVID-19 (dated by TCRdb to 2018 to 2020). Concerning the study at large: The collaborator samples originated in the United States, Italy and Spain and spanned the acute and convalescent phases of COVID-19. Sample metadata almost always included a de-identified subject ID, COVID-19 status, age in years and sex. HLA class I and class II types, where available, came from metadata supplied by the sample provider rather than from assay-based typing. The material from the prospective study consisted of cDNA or gDNA derived from T cells, B-cell-depleted T cells, or PBMCs. The repertoires were released in a freely available public database meant as a resource for research on the immune response to SARS-CoV-2. Subjects who had been exposed to COVID-19, were actively infected with it, or had recovered from it provided the deeply sampled blood TCRbeta repertoires that made up the dataset. The samples were drawn from the first 160 participants of the ongoing ImmuneRACE study and from 1,254 subjects provided by 6 global collaborators.

The immunoSEQ Assay, a bias-controlled multiplex PCR, was used to amplify TCRbeta CDR3 regions from genomic DNA. The original pipeline was this. The number of nucleated cells in each sample was estimated from the amplification of reference gene primers within the assay. To quantify the absolute abundance of each unique TCRbeta CDR3 rearrangement, sequence reads were collapsed and filtered. For each sample, productive Simpson clonality was calculated as the square root of Simpson's diversity index over productive rearrangements. TCRdb provides this immuneACCESS table in a form limited to in-frame rearrangements. Some clones are lacking; in checked studies, under half of them reflect an unresolved V gene, and why the rest are absent is not known. V, J and clone size are taken as reported in that table, and D and trimming were inferred from the DNA itself. The sample records about 380,000 clones, about 90% of which are singletons. 2.5% to 3% of the sample is taken by the ten largest.

Points the paper makes about the study in general: The quantity of clinical and demographic metadata differed by source and by participant and was supplied without curation.

Source material: PBMCs or T cells enriched from blood (not recorded which). The chain was built from TRBV30 and TRBJ2-1; no D gene can be assigned with confidence. This TCR was sampled from a woman aged 30 to 39 who had recovered from COVID-19. For the CDR3, the sequence is CAWSVRFYEQFF. The DNA reads TGTGCCTGGAGTGTACGGTTTTATGAGCAGTTCTTC.